These 24 T cell receptor beta chains originate from one sample sequenced in a study of T cells in Graves' hyperthyroidism and ophthalmopathy. RNA transcripts were the template for amplifying TCR beta CDR3 regions. First-round RT-PCR with HTBI primers amplified the TCR CDR3 region. TCRdb analysed the multiplex PCR reads with MiXCR anew, one entry per CDR3 protein. Seen here are more than 450,000 distinct CDR3 sequences, about 20% observed once, and the top ten hold about half. The material sequenced was blood. The receptors originated from a man aged 35-49 years with Graves' ophthalmopathy.

This clonotype was detected only a few times. The chain combines TRBV6-1 with TRBJ2-3, with D possibly matching TRBD1 (5 bases). Germline CDR1 MNHNS, CDR2 SASEGT. V shed 2 bases and J shed 2 bases, with 8 bases lying between them. This CDR3 region has 14 residues. CDR3 in amino acids: CASSESGPTDTQYF. The DNA for the CDR3 is TGTGCCAGCAGTGAATCAGGGCCCACAGATACGCAGTATTTT.

This clonotype was observed at least ten times. The chain has TRBV4-1 and TRBJ2-7, with 8 bases lining up with TRBD1. Germline V gene lookup returns CDR1 MGHRA and CDR2 YSYEKL. The CDR3 contains 15 residues. Losses at the gene ends were 4 bases for V and 4 bases for J; bases not matched to a gene: 9. The CDR3 sequence: CASSLHPGGSYEQYF. The CDR3 DNA sequence: TGCGCCAGCAGCCTCCACCCAGGGGGCAGTTACGAGCAGTACTTC.

There are a few counts of this clonotype. This rearrangement joins TRBV9 to TRBJ1-4, with 7 positions matching TRBD1. Trimming took 2 bases from V and 5 from J; bases not matched to a gene: 6. The V gene's germline CDR1 is SGDLS and CDR2 YYNGEE. The CDR3 length is 15 residues. CDR3 bases: TGTGCCAGCAGCGTCTCAGGGGGTAGGAATGAAAAACTGTTTTTT. Amino acids: CASSVSGGRNEKLFF.

The V call is TRBV30, the J call TRBJ1-6; D possibly corresponds to TRBD1 (5 bases). V was cut by 2 bases and J by 6 bases, with 14 bases left in between. CDR3 size: 15 residues. Germline CDR1 reads GTSNPN; CDR2 reads SVGIG (reference sequence). The CDR3 nucleotides are TGTGCCTGGAGTCCCCAGGGCTTCCGTAATTCACCCCTCCACTTT. This sequence encodes CAWSPQGFRNSPLHF.

There are a few counts of this clonotype. The chain uses TRBV4-2 and TRBJ2-2, with 10 bases aligning to TRBD2. Germline-derived CDR1 and CDR2 are LGHNA and YNFKEQ. The length of the CDR3 is 15 residues. Losses at the gene ends were 3 bases for V and 4 bases for J; bases not matched to a gene: 2. The CDR3 DNA reads as TGTGCCAGCAGCCAGGGACTAGCGAGCACCGGGGAGCTGTTTTTT. Protein product: CASSQGLASTGELFF.

The V call is TRBV30, the J call TRBJ2-5; D gene uncertain. The germline V gene has CDR1 GTSNPN and CDR2 SVGIG (reference sequence). This CDR3 contains 13 residues. V was trimmed by 2 bases and J by 2 bases, leaving 9 bases between them. CDR3 DNA sequence: TGTGCCTGGAGTTATAGGGTGCAAGAGACCCAGTACTTC. It translates to CAWSYRVQETQYF.

The genes are TRBV4-1 and TRBJ1-5; 10 bases line up with TRBD1. Germline values: CDR1 MGHRA, CDR2 YSYEKL. V lost 1 base and J lost 7; bases outside the gene matches: 7. The CDR3 loop spans 16 amino acids. The CDR3 loop reads CASSQGDRGLSQPQHF. In DNA form, the CDR3 reads TGCGCCAGCAGCCAAGGCGACAGGGGGCTATCCCAGCCCCAGCATTTT.

This chain uses TRBV7-9 with TRBJ1-1; 7 nucleotides align to TRBD1. With 3 bases clipped from V and 7 bases from J, the junction kept 2 bases outside the gene matches. The CDR3 spans 12 residues. Germline CDR1 SEHNR, CDR2 FQNEAQ (reference sequence). CDR3 nucleotides: TGTGCCAGCAGCTTCGGGACAGATGAAGCTTTCTTT. Protein sequence: CASSFGTDEAFF.

This clonotype was detected many times. The chain carries TRBV2 and TRBJ2-1; 9 bases are shared with TRBD1. The germline gives CDR1 SNHLY, CDR2 FYNNEI. J gave up 10 bases and V 7 bases, and 14 bases lay outside the gene matches. The CDR3 is 15 residues long. CDR3 protein: CASKWTGDDRGEQFF. As DNA, the CDR3 is TGTGCCAGCAAATGGACAGGGGACGATCGGGGGGAGCAGTTCTTC.

This clonotype was recorded once. A much larger clone is a single base away; this may be a read error. The chain couples TRBV30 to TRBJ1-1, with a tentative D call TRBD1 (5 bases). This CDR3 region has 15 residues. V was clipped by 8 bases and J by 3 bases, with 22 bases between them. Germline assignment: CDR1 GTSNPN and CDR2 SVGIG (reference sequence). DNA of the CDR3: TGTGCCCAAAGAGGAGTAAGAGGGGCGGACACTGAAGCTTTCTTT. It translates to CAQRGVRGADTEAFF.

In this sample, this clonotype turned up a few times. The V gene is TRBV2, the J gene TRBJ2-1; a weak D match, TRBD1 (6 bases). V was shortened by 7 bases and J by 13 bases, with 14 bases between the two germline ends. The CDR3 loop spans 11 amino acids. Germline CDR1 and CDR2: SNHLY and FYNNEI. CDR3 nucleotides: TGTGCCAGCAACAACAGGGCCGATCAGTTCTTC. Translation: CASNNRADQFF. The variable domain in full, completed from reference TRBV2 and TRBJ2-1, reads EPEVTQTPSHQVTQMGQEVILRCVPISNHLYFYWYRQILGQKVEFLVSFYNNEISEKSEIFDDQFSVERPDGSNFTLKIRSTKLEDSAMYFCASNNRADQFFGPGTRLTVL.

On this clonotype itself: This CDR3 is missing its conserved last phenylalanine or tryptophan, likely due to a read error. This rearrangement joins TRBV7-3 to TRBJ2-3, with D hard to call. The V gene's germline CDR1 is SGHTA and CDR2 FQGTGA. The V gene lost 0 bases and the J gene lost 5 bases, with 6 bases spanning the gap. This CDR3 spans 13 amino acids. The CDR3 DNA sequence: TGTGCCAGCAGCTTAACGGCTGTAGATACGCAGTATCTT. Protein product: CASSLTAVDTQYL.

The chain combines TRBV29-1 with TRBJ1-3; D possibly corresponds to TRBD1 (5 bases). Germline assignment: CDR1 SQVTM and CDR2 ANQGSEA. Trimming shortened V by 4 bases and J by 4 bases, and 11 bases separated the two germline ends. CDR3 size: 13 residues. The CDR3 nucleotides are TGCAGCGTTGTTTCAGGGTCAGGAAACACCATATATTTT. Its translation is CSVVSGSGNTIYF.

The V gene is TRBV10-3, the J gene TRBJ1-2; D call uncertain. Germline CDR1 ENHRY, CDR2 SYGVKD. The CDR3 consists of 13 residues. Trimming cost V 6 bases and J 5 bases, with 13 bases left between them. The chain's CDR3 is CAISPTLSYGYTF. The CDR3 DNA reads TGTGCCATCAGCCCAACTCTCTCATATGGCTACACCTTC.

This clonotype occurred many times. The gene calls are TRBV6-1 and TRBJ2-7, with TRBD1 matching 7 bases. Unmatched junction bases numbered 11, after V lost 3 bases and J lost 6 bases. The CDR3 length is 15 residues. CDR1 and CDR2 (germline): MNHNS, SASEGT. Here the CDR3 DNA reads TGTGCCAGCAGTGATCAGACAGGGCGGGTTGGCGAGCAGTACTTC. It specifies CASSDQTGRVGEQYF.

A word on this clonotype: A much larger clonotype is one base distant, so this may be a read error. V usage is TRBV2 and J usage is TRBJ2-7; tentatively, D is TRBD1 (5 bases). Germline V CDR1 and CDR2: SNHLY, FYNNEI. This CDR3 has 15 residues. This chain's CDR3 is CVSSGPAGFSYEQYF. CDR3 sequence (DNA): TGTGTCAGCAGTGGGCCCGCAGGGTTCTCCTACGAGCAGTACTTC.

This clonotype has at least ten counts. The chain joins TRBV7-9 to TRBJ2-1; a possible D gene is TRBD2 (5 bases). V lost 0 bases to trimming and J lost 6 bases, with 21 bases between them. The germline V gene has CDR1 SEHNR and CDR2 FQNEAQ (reference sequence). This CDR3 region has 18 residues. CDR3 sequence (DNA): TGTGCCAGCAGCTTAGCTGGTGGTGGGGTGGGGAGCGGCAATGAGCAGTTCTTC. This translates into CASSLAGGGVGSGNEQFF. The full variable domain, its missing parts supplied by reference TRBV7-9 and TRBJ2-1, is DTGVSQNPRHKITKRGQNVTFRCDPISEHNRLYWYRQTLGQGPEFLTYFQNEAQLEKSRLLSDRFSAERPKGSFSTLEIQRTEQGDSAMYLCASSLAGGGVGSGNEQFFGPGTRLTVL.

This clonotype was counted a few times. The rearrangement uses TRBV12-3 or TRBV12-4 and TRBJ2-5, with TRBD2 as a possible D gene (5 bases). With 3 bases removed from V and 2 bases from J, the gap between germline ends came to 10 bases. The CDR3 is made up of 14 amino acids. In nucleotides, the CDR3 is TGTGCCAGCAGTTTGGAGGCCTCTCAAGAGACCCAGTACTTC. Its translation is CASSLEASQETQYF.

This clonotype was recorded many times. The chain employs TRBV7-3 and TRBJ2-1; TRBD1 agrees at 8 bases. Germline CDR1 and CDR2: SGHTA and FQGTGA. This CDR3 has 16 amino acids. Germline trimming cut 5 bases from V and 0 bases from J; bases unmatched to any gene: 6. The CDR3 sequence: CASSPHGTGSYNEQFF. The DNA for the CDR3 is TGTGCCAGCAGCCCCCACGGGACAGGCTCCTACAATGAGCAGTTCTTC.

This clonotype showed up just once. This sequence joins TRBV5-1 and TRBJ2-3; D not certain. The germline CDR1 and CDR2 sequences are SGHRS and YFSETQ. Trimming took off 2 bases at V and 1 base at J, with 11 bases between the two ends. The CDR3 totals 15 residues. The chain's CDR3 is CASSLSSSRTDTQYF. The CDR3 region has the DNA TGCGCCAGCAGCTTAAGCTCCTCCCGCACAGATACGCAGTATTTT.

There are many counts of this clonotype. V and J are TRBV5-1 and TRBJ1-1; 8 bases are a match to TRBD1. Trimming cost V 4 bases and J 1 base; bases outside gene matches: 6. CDR1 and CDR2 from the germline V gene are SGHRS and YFSETQ. The CDR3 is 15 amino acids. CDR3 nucleotide sequence: TGCGCCAGCAGCGCGGGACAGGAGGGGAACACTGAAGCTTTCTTT. Its translation is CASSAGQEGNTEAFF. The variable domain in full, completed from reference TRBV5-1 and TRBJ1-1, reads KAGVTQTPRYLIKTRGQQVTLSCSPISGHRSVSWYQQTPGQGLQFLFEYFSETQRNKGNFPGRFSGRQFSNSRSEMNVSTLELGDSALYLCASSAGQEGNTEAFFGQGTRLTVV.

This clonotype has more than one count but fewer than ten. This rearrangement joins TRBV5-6 to TRBJ2-7; D not certain. The V and J ends lost 1 base and 4 bases respectively, with 9 bases between them. The germline V gene has CDR1 SGHDT and CDR2 YYEEEE. This CDR3 contains 13 residues. In nucleotides, the CDR3 is TGTGCCAGCAGCTTGCAGACATGGTACGAGCAGTACTTC. Translated, it gives CASSLQTWYEQYF.

This clonotype appeared many times. This chain connects TRBV12-3 or TRBV12-4 to TRBJ1-1; the D is unclear. With 7 bases removed from V and 4 bases from J, the gap between germline ends came to 25 bases. The CDR3 loop spans 17 amino acids. The CDR3 spells CASTPTASRRKGTEAFF. CDR3 nucleotide sequence: TGTGCCAGCACCCCTACGGCATCTCGGCGTAAAGGCACTGAAGCTTTCTTT.

DNA of the CDR3: TGCAGTGCGGAGTCGTTAGCCAAAAACATTCAGTACTTC. This codes for CSAESLAKNIQYF. This chain links TRBV20-1 with TRBJ2-4; D gene ambiguous. The CDR3 contains 13 residues. Germline V gene data show CDR1 as DFQATT and CDR2 as SNEGSKA (reference sequence). The V and J ends lost 6 bases and 0 bases respectively, with 9 bases between them.